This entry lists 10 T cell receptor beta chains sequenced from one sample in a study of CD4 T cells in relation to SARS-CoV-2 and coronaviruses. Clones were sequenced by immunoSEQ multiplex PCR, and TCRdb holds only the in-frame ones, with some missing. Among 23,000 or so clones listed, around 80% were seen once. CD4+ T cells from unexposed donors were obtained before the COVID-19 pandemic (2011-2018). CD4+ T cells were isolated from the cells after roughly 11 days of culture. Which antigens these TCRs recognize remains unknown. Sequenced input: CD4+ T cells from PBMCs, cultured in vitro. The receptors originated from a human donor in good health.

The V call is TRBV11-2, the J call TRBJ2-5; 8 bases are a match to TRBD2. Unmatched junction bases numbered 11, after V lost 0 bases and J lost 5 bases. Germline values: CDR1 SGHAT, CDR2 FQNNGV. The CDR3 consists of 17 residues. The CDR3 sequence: CASSLDGTGGPWETQYF. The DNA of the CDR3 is TGTGCCAGCAGCTTAGATGGTACGGGGGGGCCATGGGAGACCCAGTACTTC.

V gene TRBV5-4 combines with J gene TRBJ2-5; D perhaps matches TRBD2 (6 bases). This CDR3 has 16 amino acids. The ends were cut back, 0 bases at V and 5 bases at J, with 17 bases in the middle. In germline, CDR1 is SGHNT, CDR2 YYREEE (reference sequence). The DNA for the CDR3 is TGTGCCAGCAGCTTGGCTTTGGGGGGAGGCGGGGAGACCCAGTACTTC. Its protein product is CASSLALGGGGETQYF.

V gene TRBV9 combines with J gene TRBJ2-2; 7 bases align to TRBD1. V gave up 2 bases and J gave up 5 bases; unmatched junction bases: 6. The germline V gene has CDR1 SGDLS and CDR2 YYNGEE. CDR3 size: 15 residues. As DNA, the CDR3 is TGTGCCAGCAGCGTCCTTAACAGGGGAACCGGGGAGCTGTTTTTT. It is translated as CASSVLNRGTGELFF.

CDR3 coding DNA: TGTGCCAGCAGCTTAGCGCGGGACGTAGGCAAAAACATTCAGTACTTC. It translates to CASSLARDVGKNIQYF. V gene TRBV7-2 combines with J gene TRBJ2-4; tentative D call: TRBD2 (6 bases). This CDR3 is 16 amino acids long. With 0 bases removed from V and 3 bases from J, the gap between germline ends came to 12 bases. Germline-derived CDR1 and CDR2 are SGHTA and FQGNSA.

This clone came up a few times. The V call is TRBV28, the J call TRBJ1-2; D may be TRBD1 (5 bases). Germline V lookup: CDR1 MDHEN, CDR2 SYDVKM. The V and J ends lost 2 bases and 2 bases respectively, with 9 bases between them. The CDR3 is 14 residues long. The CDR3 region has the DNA TGTGCCAGCAGTTTACTCAGGGCGAACTATGGCTACACCTTC. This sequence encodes CASSLLRANYGYTF.

Written as DNA, the CDR3 is TGCGCCAGCAGGGACAGGGGACGTCCCTACAATGAGCAGTTCTTC. Amino acids: CASRDRGRPYNEQFF. This chain uses TRBV10-1 with TRBJ2-1, with TRBD1 matching 9 bases. CDR1 and CDR2 (germline): WNHNN, SYGVQD (reference sequence). The ends lost 6 bases at V and 2 bases at J; junction bases unmatched: 5. The CDR3 has 15 residues.

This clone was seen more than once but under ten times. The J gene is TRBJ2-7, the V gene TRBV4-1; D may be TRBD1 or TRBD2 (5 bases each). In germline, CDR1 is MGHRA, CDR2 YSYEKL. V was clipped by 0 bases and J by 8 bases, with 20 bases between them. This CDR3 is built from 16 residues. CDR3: CASSQDPGTQGGKQYF. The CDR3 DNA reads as TGCGCCAGCAGCCAAGATCCGGGGACCCAGGGTGGGAAGCAGTACTTC.

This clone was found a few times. CDR3 in DNA: TGTGCCAGCAGTTCCCGGACAGCAACTAATGAAAAACTGTTTTTT. The encoded protein is CASSSRTATNEKLFF. The rearrangement uses TRBV28 and TRBJ1-4; TRBD1 is a possible D gene (6 bases). This CDR3 is 15 amino acids long. Looked up from germline, CDR1 is MDHEN and CDR2 is SYDVKM. The V and J ends lost 4 bases and 0 bases respectively, with 9 bases between them.

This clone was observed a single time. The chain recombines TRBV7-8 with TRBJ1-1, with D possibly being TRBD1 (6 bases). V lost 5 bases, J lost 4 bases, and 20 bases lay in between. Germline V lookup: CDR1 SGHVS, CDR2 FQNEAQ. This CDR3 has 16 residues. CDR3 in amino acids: CASSRANYRESTEAFF. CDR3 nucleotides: TGTGCCAGCAGCCGCGCAAACTACAGGGAGAGCACTGAAGCTTTCTTT.

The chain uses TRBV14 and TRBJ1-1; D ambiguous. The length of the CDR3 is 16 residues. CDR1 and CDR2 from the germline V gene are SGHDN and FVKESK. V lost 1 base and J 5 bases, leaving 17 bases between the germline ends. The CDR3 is CASSQAVSRGKTEAFF. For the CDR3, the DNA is TGTGCCAGCAGCCAAGCTGTTTCCCGGGGTAAAACTGAAGCTTTCTTT. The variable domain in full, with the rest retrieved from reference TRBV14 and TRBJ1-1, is EAGVTQFPSHSVIEKGQTVTLRCDPISGHDNLYWYRRVMGKEIKFLLHFVKESKQDESGMPNNRFLAERTGGTYSTLKVQPAELEDSGVYFCASSQAVSRGKTEAFFGQGTRLTVV.